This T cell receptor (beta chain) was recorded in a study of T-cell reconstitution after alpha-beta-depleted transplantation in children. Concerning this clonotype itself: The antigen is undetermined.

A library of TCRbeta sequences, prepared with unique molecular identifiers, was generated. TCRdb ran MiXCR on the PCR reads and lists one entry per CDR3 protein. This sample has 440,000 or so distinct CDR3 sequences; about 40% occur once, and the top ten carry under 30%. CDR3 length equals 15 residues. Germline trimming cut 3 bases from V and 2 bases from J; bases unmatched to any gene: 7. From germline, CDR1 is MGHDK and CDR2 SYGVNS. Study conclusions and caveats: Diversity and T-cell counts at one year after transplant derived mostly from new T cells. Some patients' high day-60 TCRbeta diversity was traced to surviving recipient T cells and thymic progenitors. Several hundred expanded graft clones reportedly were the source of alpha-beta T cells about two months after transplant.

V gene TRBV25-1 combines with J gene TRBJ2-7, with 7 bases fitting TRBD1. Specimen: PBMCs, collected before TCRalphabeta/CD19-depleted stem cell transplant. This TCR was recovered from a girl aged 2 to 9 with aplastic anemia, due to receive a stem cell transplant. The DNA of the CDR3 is TGTGCCAGCAGTGATTCGTCAGGGGGTCCCTACGAGCAGTACTTC. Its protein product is CASSDSSGGPYEQYF.